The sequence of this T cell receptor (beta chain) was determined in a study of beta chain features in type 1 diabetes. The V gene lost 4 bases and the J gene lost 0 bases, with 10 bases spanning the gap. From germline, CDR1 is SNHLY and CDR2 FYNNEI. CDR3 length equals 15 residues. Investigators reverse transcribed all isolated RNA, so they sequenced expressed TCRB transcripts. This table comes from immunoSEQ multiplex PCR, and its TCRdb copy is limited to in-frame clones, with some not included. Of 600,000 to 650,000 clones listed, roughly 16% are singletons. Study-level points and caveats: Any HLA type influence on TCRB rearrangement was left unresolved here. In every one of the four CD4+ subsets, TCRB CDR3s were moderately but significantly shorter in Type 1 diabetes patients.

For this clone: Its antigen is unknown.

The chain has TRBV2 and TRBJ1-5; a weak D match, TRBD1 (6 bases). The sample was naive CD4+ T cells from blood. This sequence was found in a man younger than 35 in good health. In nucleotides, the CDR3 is TGTGCCAGCAGTGGACAGGTGAATAGCAATCAGCCCCAGCATTTT. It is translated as CASSGQVNSNQPQHF.